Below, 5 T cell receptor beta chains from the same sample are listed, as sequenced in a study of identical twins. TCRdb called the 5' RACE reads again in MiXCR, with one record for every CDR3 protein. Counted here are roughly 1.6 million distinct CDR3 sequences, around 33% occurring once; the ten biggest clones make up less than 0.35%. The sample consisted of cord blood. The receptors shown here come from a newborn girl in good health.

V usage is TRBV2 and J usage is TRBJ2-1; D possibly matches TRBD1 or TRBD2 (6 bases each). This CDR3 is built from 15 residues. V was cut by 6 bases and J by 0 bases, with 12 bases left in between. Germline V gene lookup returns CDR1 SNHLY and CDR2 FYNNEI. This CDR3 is CASRKGGNSYNEQFF. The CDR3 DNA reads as TGTGCCAGCAGGAAAGGGGGGAACTCCTACAATGAGCAGTTCTTC.

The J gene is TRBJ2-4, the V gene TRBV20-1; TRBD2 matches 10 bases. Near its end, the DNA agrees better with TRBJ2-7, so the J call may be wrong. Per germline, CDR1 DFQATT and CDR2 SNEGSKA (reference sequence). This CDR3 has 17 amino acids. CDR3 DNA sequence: TGCAGTGCTAGTTCTCTAGCGGGAGTAATTGATAGGAGCGAGCAGTACTTC. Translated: CSASSLAGVIDRSEQYF.

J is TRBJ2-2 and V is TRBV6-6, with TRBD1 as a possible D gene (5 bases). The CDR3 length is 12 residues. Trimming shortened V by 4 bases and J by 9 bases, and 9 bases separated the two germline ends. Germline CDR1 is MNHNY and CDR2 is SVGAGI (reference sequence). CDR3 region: CASSLRGRELFF. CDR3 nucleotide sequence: TGTGCCAGCAGTTTAAGGGGTCGGGAGCTGTTTTTT.

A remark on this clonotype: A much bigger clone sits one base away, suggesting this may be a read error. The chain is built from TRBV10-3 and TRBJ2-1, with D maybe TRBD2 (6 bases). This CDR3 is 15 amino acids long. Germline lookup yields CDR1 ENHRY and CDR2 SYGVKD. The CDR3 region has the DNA TGTGCCATCAGTGACGGGACTCTTTCCTACGATGAGCAGTTCTTC. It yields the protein CAISDGTLSYDEQFF.

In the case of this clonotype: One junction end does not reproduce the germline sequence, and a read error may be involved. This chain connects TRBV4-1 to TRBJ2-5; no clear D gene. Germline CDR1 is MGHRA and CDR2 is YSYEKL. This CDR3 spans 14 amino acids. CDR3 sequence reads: CASSQGVAQEAQYF. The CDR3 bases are TGCGCCAGCAGCCAAGGGGTAGCCCAAGAGGCCCAGTACTTC.